This T cell receptor (beta chain) was recovered during a study of cytomegalovirus exposure and HLA in healthy donors. As to this clone: The same CDR3 also results from other DNA sequences found in this sample.

V gave up 6 bases and J gave up 4 bases; unmatched junction bases: 4. The germline V gene has CDR1 SGHAT and CDR2 FQNNGV. The CDR3 has 14 amino acids. A multiplex PCR was run with 60 Vbeta primers and 13 Jbeta primers. The table came from immunoSEQ multiplex PCR; TCRdb's copy has only in-frame clones and leaves some out. The data show about 100,000 clones, 75% to 85% seen once. The chain has TRBV11-2 and TRBJ1-4; 8 bases align to TRBD1. The sample comprised PBMCs. This TCR derives from a female donor in good health and CMV-seropositive. The CDR3 protein is CASSRDRSNEKLFF. The DNA for the CDR3 is TGTGCCAGCAGTCGGGACAGGAGTAATGAAAAACTGTTTTTT.